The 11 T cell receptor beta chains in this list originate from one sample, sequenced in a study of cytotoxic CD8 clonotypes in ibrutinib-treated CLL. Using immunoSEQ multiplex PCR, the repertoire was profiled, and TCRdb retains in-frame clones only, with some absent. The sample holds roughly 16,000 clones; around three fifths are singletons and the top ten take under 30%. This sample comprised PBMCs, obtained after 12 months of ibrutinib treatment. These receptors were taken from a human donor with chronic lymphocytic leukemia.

The CDR3 reads CASSTYSEDTQYF. CDR3 bases: TGTGCCAGTAGTACTTATAGCGAAGATACGCAGTATTTT. The chain links TRBV19 to TRBJ2-3; perhaps TRBD2 as D (5 bases). This CDR3 is built from 13 residues. V dropped 4 bases and J dropped 5 bases, with 10 bases sitting between them. Germline V gene data show CDR1 as LNHDA and CDR2 as SQIVND (reference sequence). Filled out from reference TRBV19 and TRBJ2-3, the complete variable domain reads DGGITQSPKYLFRKEGQNVTLSCEQNLNHDAMYWYRQDPGQGLRLIYYSQIVNDFQKGDIAEGYSVSREKKESFPLTVTSAQKNPTAFYLCASSTYSEDTQYFGPGTRLTVL.

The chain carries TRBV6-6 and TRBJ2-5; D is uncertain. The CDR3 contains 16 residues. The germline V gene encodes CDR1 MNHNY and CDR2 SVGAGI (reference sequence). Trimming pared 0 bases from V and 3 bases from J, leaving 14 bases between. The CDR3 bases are TGTGCCAGCAGTTACTCGCGGACGCCGGAGAAAGAGACCCAGTACTTC. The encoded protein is CASSYSRTPEKETQYF.

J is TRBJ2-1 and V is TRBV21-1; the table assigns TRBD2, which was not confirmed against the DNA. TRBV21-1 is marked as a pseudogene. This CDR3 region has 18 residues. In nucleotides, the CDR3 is TGTGCCAGCAGCCAAGATCGAGTGGGGGGAGCCTCCTACAATGAGCAGTTCTTC. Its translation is CASSQDRVGGASYNEQFF.

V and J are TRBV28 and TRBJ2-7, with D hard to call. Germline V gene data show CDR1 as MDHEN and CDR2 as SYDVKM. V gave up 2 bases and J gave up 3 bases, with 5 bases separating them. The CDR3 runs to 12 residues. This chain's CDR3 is CASSLGFYEQYF. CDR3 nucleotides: TGTGCCAGCAGTTTAGGGTTCTACGAGCAGTACTTC.

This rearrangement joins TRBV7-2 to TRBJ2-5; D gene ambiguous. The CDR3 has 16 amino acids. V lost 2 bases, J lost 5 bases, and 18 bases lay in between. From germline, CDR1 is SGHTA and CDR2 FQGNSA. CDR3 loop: CASSLSMAVPAETQYF. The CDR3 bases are TGTGCCAGCAGCTTATCGATGGCAGTCCCAGCGGAGACCCAGTACTTC.

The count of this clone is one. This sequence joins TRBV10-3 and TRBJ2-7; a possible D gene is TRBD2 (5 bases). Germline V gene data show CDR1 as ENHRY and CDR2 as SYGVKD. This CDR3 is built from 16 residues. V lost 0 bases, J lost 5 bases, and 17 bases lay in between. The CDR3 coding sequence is TGTGCCATCAGTGAGTCAGCTTCTAGAGGGAGCCACGAGCAGTACTTC. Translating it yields CAISESASRGSHEQYF.

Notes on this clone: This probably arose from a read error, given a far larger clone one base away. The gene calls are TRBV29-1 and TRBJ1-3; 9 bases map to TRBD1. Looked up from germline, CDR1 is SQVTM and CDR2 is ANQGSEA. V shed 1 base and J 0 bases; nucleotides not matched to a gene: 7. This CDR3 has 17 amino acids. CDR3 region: CSVEGGNRGPSGNTIYF. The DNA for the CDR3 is TGCAGCGTTGAAGGAGGCAACAGGGGGCCCTCTGGAAACACCATATATTTT.

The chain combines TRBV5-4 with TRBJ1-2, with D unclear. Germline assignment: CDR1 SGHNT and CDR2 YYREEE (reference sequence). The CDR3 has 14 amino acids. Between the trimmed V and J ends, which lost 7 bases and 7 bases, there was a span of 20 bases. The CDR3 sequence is CASAIWIGERGYTF. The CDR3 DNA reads TGTGCCAGCGCTATATGGATCGGGGAGCGTGGCTACACCTTC.

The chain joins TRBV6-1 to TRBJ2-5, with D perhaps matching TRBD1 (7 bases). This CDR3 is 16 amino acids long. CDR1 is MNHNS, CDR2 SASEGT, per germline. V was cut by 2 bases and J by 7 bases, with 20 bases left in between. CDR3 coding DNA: TGTGCCAGCAGTGAACCCCCGCAGGGGGGTCATAGGACCCAGTACTTC. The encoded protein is CASSEPPQGGHRTQYF.

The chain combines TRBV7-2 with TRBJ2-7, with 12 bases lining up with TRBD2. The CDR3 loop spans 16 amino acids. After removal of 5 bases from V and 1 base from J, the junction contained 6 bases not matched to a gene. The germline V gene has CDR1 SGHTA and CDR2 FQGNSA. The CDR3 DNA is TGTGCCAGCAGCATGCCTCTAGCGGGAGGGTCCTACGAGCAGTACTTC. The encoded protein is CASSMPLAGGSYEQYF.

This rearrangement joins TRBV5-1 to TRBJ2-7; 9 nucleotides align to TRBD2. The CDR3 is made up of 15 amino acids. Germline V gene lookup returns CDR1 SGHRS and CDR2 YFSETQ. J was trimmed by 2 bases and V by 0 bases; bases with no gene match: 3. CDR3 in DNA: TGCGCCAGCAGCTTGGGGGGCGGGGGGGCCTACGAGCAGTACTTC. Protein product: CASSLGGGGAYEQYF.